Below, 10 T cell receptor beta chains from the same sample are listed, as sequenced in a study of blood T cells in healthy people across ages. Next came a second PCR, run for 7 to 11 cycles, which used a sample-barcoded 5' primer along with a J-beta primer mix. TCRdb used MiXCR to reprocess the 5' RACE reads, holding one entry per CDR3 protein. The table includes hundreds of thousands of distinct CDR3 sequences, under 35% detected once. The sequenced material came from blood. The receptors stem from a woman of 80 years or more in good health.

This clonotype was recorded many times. The CDR3 region is CASSPMAREGETQYF. Written as DNA, the CDR3 is TGTGCCAGCTCACCAATGGCCAGGGAGGGAGAGACCCAGTACTTC. The V gene is TRBV18, the J gene TRBJ2-5; the match to TRBD2 covers 7 bases. The CDR3 runs 15 residues. The trim removed 2 bases at V and 4 bases at J, leaving 7 bases unmatched. Per the germline V gene, CDR1 is KGHSH and CDR2 is LQKENI.

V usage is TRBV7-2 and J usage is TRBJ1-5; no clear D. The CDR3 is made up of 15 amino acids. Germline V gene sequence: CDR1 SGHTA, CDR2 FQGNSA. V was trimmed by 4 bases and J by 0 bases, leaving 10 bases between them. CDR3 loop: CASSYGPNSNQPQHF. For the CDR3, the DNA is TGTGCCAGCAGCTACGGCCCGAATAGCAATCAGCCCCAGCATTTT.

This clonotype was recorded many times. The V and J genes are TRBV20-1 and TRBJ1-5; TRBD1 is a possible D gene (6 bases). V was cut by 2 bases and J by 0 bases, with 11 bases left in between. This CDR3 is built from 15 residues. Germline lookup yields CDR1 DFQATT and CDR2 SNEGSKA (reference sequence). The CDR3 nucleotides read TGCAGTGCTAGAACTGGGACACTTAGCAATCAGCCCCAGCATTTT. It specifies CSARTGTLSNQPQHF.

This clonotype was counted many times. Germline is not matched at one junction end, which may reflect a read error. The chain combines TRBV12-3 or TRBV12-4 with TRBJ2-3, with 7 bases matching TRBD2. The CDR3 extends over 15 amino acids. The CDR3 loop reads CASSLGTTSTDTQYF. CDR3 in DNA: TGTGCCAGCAGCTTAGGGACTACTAGCACAGATACGCAGTATTTT.

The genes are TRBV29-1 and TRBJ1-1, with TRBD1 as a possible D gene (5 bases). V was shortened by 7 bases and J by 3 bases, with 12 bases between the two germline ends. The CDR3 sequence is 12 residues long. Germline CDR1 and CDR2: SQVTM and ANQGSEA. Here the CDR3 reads CSAGSGDTEAFF. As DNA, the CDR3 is TGCAGCGCCGGATCGGGGGACACTGAAGCTTTCTTT.

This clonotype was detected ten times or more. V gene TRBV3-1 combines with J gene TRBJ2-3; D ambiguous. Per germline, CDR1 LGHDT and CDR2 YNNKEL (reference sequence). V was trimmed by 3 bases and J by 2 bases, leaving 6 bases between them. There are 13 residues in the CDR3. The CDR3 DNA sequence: TGTGCCAGCAGCCATTCGGTCACAGATACGCAGTATTTT. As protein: CASSHSVTDTQYF.

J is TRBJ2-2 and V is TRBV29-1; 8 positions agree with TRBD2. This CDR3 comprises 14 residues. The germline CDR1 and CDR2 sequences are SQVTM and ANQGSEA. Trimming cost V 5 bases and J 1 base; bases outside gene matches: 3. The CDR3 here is CSVHSGGNTGELFF. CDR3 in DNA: TGCAGCGTTCACAGCGGGGGGAACACCGGGGAGCTGTTTTTT.

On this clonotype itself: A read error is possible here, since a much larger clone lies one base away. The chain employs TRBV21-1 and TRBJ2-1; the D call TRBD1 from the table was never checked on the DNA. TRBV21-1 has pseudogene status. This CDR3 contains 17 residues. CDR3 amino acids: CVSSKVPQVTSYNEQFF. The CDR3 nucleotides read TGTGTCAGCAGCAAAGTCCCACAGGTGACATCCTACAATGAGCAGTTCTTC.

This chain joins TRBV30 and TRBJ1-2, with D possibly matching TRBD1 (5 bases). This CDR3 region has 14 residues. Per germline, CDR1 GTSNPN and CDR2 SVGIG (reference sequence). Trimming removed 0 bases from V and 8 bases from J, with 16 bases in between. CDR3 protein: CAWSVGREARGYTF. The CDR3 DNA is TGTGCCTGGAGTGTCGGCAGGGAGGCTAGGGGCTACACCTTC.

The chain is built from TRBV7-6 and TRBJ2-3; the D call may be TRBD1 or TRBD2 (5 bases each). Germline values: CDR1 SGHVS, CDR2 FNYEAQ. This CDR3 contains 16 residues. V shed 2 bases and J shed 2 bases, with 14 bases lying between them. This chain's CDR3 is CASSLLGGGDTDTQYF. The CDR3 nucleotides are TGTGCCAGCAGCTTATTGGGTGGGGGAGACACAGATACGCAGTATTTT.